This TCR beta chain is from a study of shared clonotypes between healthy human individuals (dated by TCRdb to 2018 to 2021). With respect to the entire study: The cohort comprised a couple of women and a few men aged 18 to 49 years. For each donor, CD4 naive and CD4 memory were each run on three plates, CD8 naive on two plates, and CD8 memory on one plate. Blood TCR repertoires of roughly 5 healthy adults were deeply sequenced to estimate repertoire size and the extent of clonotype sharing between individuals. Different laboratories and diverse techniques were used to prepare libraries and sequence TCR repertoires, to increase sequencing depth and limit assay-specific biases. Between about 0.8 and 9.5 billion PBMCs per donor were obtained by leukapheresis. Overall results and qualifications from the work: Pairwise subsampling indicated that sequencing depth was expected to affect the degree of clonotype sharing among donors. About 5% of naive CD4, 3.5% of naive CD8, around 2.3% of memory CD4, and 0.4% of memory CD8 clonotypes were shared across several donors. Clonotypes shared by all four sorted-subset donors showed higher generation probabilities than non-shared clonotypes. Sampling was restricted to blood, and TCR repertoires in tissue are likely to differ from TCR repertoires in blood. Even with the large sequencing depth, rarefaction of the sorted-subset datasets indicated that sequencing was incomplete. Because the study included only a small number of donors, the genetic and exposure-history diversity represented was limited. Estimated clonotype richness was generally larger for naive than for memory subsets.

CDR1 is given as SGHRS and CDR2 as YFSETQ, both from the germline V gene. The CDR3 numbers 15 residues from cysteine through phenylalanine. Only the CDR3 part of the read is kept: 45 bases, read in frame from the first base. Trimming removed 4 bases from V and 0 bases from J, leaving 14 bases between the germline ends. Using the deep immunoSEQ assay, TCR CDR3 regions were amplified from genomic DNA by multiplex PCR. For each cell subset, the extracted genomic DNA was distributed evenly across all wells of several immunoSEQ 96-well plates, and each plate served as one replicate. For sorted subsets, roughly 200 ng of genomic DNA, equivalent to some 33,000 T cell genomes, went into each replicate PCR. Purified libraries were measured with a Qubit 3.0 fluorometer, size-checked on a Bioanalyzer 2100, and measured again with the KAPA Library Quantification kit. Every immunoSEQ 96-well plate was sequenced on a dedicated single-read 150-cycle Illumina NextSeq 550 flow cell. The paper's processing steps were these. Because only junctional sequences without quality scores were contained in the immunoSEQ output, filtering matching that applied to full-length reads could not be performed. Sequences were annotated with PyIR, a Python wrapper for IgBLAST v1.9, using IMGT germline references to assign V/J genes and CDR3. Reads with weak V/J assignments (E-value above 1e-6), missing CDR3, stop codons, out-of-frame junctions, or ambiguous translated residues were removed. A V3J clonotype was defined by an identical inferred V gene, J gene, and CDR3 amino acid sequence. Percentage overlap between repertoires was computed as shared unique clonotypes divided by the size of the smaller repertoire. Richness of each repertoire was evaluated using RTK rarefaction, the Chao1 estimator, and Recon v2.1 estimates of unobserved clonotypes. OLGA was used to compute generation probabilities for all TCRbeta clonotypes that the gDNA method yielded from a handful of donors. TCRdb obtained this table from immuneACCESS and retained in-frame rearrangements with V and J assigned. These tables miss some clones; where compared with another copy, unresolved V genes account for less than half of the shortfall, and the remainder is unexplained. That table is the source of V, J and clone size, and D and trimming were worked out from the DNA. Present in this sample are millions of clones, 90% to 95% of which were seen just once. The leading ten clones occupy around 0.14% of the sample.

Healthy HIV-negative adults with no recently reported acute infections or vaccinations were included as donors. Every donor was a Caucasian adult living in Nashville, Tennessee, USA. CD4+ T cells were enriched by magnetic negative selection; naive cells were then positively selected on CD45RA, and the negative fraction formed the memory subset. After blood collection by leukapheresis, PBMCs were isolated using Ficoll-Histopaque density gradient centrifugation and then cryopreserved in the vapor phase of liquid nitrogen. Analytical flow cytometry was used to check the purity and quantity of each magnetically sorted T cell population. Genomic DNA was isolated from every sorted fraction and measured by UV absorbance on a Nanodrop 2000c. Worth noting for this clone: Its antigen is not yet known. Per-base qualities were not stored, and no clone one base away is much larger.

The receptor was derived from a man younger than 35 in good health. The rearranged segments are TRBV5-1 and TRBJ2-7, and TRBD1 may be the D gene, going by 6 matching bases. Material for sequencing was naive CD4+ T cells sorted from blood. According to the study, the label for this sample's cell subset or site signals: CD45RA+ positively selected. The DNA sequence is TGCGCCAGCAGCCAAGGGACACCCCTCTCCTACGAGCAGTACTTC. Translated, this is CASSQGTPLSYEQYF.